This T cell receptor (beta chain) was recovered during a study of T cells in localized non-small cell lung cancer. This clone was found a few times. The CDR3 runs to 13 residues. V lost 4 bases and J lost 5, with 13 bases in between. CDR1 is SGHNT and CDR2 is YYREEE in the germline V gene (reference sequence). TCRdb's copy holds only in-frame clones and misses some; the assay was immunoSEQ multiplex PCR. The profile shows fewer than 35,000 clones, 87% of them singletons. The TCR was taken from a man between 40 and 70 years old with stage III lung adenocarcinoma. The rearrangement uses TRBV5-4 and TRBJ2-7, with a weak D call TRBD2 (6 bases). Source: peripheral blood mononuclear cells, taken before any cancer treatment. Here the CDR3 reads CASSLVSGDEQYF. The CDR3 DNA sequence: TGTGCCAGCAGCCTGGTGTCGGGGGACGAGCAGTACTTC.